Given below is one TCR beta chain in context. Antigen unknown. Using immunoSEQ multiplex PCR, the repertoire was profiled, and TCRdb retains in-frame clones only, with some absent. The sample yields some 86,000 clones, 80% seen once. This entry is derived from a study of T cell responses to AZD1222 COVID-19 vaccine. On the study more broadly: Second-dose intervals near 4 or 12 weeks were combined.

Study-level points and caveats: Spike-specific TCR depth and breadth grew after two AZD1222 doses. Repertoires were collected only later (after the peak T cell response had occurred).

This material consisted of peripheral blood, taken on day 0 of AZD1222 vaccination. The receptor was isolated from an adult in good health.

The CDR3 here is CASSQGGTWTGETEQYF. CDR3 DNA: TGCGCCAGCAGCCAAGGAGGGACATGGACAGGGGAGACCGAGCAGTACTTC. V and J are TRBV4-1 and TRBJ2-7, with 9 positions matching TRBD1. V lost 1 base, J lost 6 bases, and 13 bases stayed unmatched. The CDR3 is 17 residues long. The germline V gene has CDR1 MGHRA and CDR2 YSYEKL.